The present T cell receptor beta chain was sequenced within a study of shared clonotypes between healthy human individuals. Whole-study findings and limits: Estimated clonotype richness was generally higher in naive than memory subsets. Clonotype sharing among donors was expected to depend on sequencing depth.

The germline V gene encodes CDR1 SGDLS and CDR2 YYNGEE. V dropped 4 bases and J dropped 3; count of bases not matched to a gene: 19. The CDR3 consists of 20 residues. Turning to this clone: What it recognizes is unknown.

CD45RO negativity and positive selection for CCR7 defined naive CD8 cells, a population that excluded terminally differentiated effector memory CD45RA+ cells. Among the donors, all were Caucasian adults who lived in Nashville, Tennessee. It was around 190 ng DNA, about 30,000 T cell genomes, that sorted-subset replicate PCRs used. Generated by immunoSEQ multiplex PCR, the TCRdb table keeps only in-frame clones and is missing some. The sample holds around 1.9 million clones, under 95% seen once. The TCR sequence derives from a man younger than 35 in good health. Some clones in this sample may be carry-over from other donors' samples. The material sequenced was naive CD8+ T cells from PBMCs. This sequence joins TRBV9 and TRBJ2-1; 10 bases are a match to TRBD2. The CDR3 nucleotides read TGTGCCAGCAGCATCCCCGCCGCGGCTAGCGGGAGTAGAAACTACAATGAGCAGTTCTTC. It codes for CASSIPAAASGSRNYNEQFF. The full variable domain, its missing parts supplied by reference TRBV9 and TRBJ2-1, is DSGVTQTPKHLITATGQRVTLRCSPRSGDLSVYWYQQSLDQGLQFLIQYYNGEERAKGNILERFSAQQFPDLHSELNLSSLELGDSALYFCASSIPAAASGSRNYNEQFFGPGTRLTVL.